This T cell receptor beta chain comes out of a study of shared clonotypes between healthy human individuals (dated by TCRdb to 2019 to 2021). For context, the study as a whole: Three men and two women, aged 18 to 49 years, made up the cohort. For each donor, three plates each were used for CD4 naive and CD4 memory, two plates were used for CD8 naive, and one plate was used for CD8 memory. To estimate repertoire size and how much clonotypes are shared between individuals, the study performed deep sequencing of blood TCR repertoires from 4 to 6 healthy adults. Libraries were prepared and TCR repertoires were sequenced by different laboratories using diverse techniques, in order to increase sequencing depth and limit assay-specific biases. Between about 0.94 and 8.9 billion PBMCs per donor were obtained by leukapheresis. Broader findings and caveats from the paper: Based on pairwise subsampling, the degree of clonotype sharing among donors was expected to be affected by sequencing depth. Compared with non-shared clonotypes, the clonotypes found in all four sorted-subset donors had higher generation probabilities. Approximately 5% of naive CD4, 3.5% of naive CD8, 2.3% of memory CD4, and roughly 0.4% of memory CD8 clonotypes were shared across four donors. Sampling was restricted to blood, and TCR repertoires in tissue are likely to differ from TCR repertoires in blood. Estimated clonotype richness was generally larger for naive than for memory subsets. The genetic and exposure-history diversity represented was limited by the small number of donors. Rarefaction of sorted-subset datasets indicated incomplete sequencing despite the large sequencing depth.

Donors were healthy HIV-negative adults with no recently reported acute infections or vaccinations. Every donor was a Caucasian adult residing in Nashville, Tennessee, USA. CD4+ T cells were enriched by magnetic negative selection, after which naive cells were positively selected on CD45RA and the negative fraction was taken as the memory subset. Blood was collected by leukapheresis, and PBMCs were isolated by Ficoll-Histopaque density gradient centrifugation and then cryopreserved in liquid nitrogen vapor phase. Analytical flow cytometry was used to check the purity and quantity of every magnetically sorted T cell population. From each sorted fraction, genomic DNA was isolated and quantified by UV absorbance on a Nanodrop 2000c. Turning to this clone: Its antigen is still unknown. No quality values exist for individual bases; no much larger clone is one base distant.

Using the deep immunoSEQ assay, TCR CDR3 regions were amplified from genomic DNA by multiplex PCR. Extracted genomic DNA from each cell subset was spread evenly across all wells of several immunoSEQ 96-well plates, with each plate serving as a replicate. For sorted subsets, each replicate PCR was loaded with 200 ng genomic DNA, equivalent to some 31,000 T cell genomes. Purified libraries were quantified with a Qubit 3.0 fluorometer, sized on a Bioanalyzer 2100, and re-quantified with the KAPA Library Quantification kit. Each immunoSEQ 96-well plate was sequenced on its own single-read 150-cycle Illumina NextSeq 550 flow cell. The study's processing was this. Because only junctional sequences without quality scores were contained in the immunoSEQ output, filtering matching that applied to full-length reads could not be performed. Sequences were annotated with PyIR, a Python wrapper for IgBLAST v1.9, using IMGT germline references to assign V/J genes and CDR3. Reads with weak V/J assignments (E-value above 1e-6), missing CDR3, stop codons, out-of-frame junctions, or ambiguous translated residues were removed. V3J clonotypes were defined as sequences sharing an identical inferred V gene, J gene, and CDR3 amino acid sequence. To compute the percentage overlap between repertoires, the number of shared unique clonotypes was divided by the size of the smaller repertoire. Three approaches were used to assess repertoire richness: RTK rarefaction, the Chao1 estimator, and Recon v2.1 estimates of unobserved clonotypes. For all TCRbeta clonotypes obtained by the gDNA method from a few donors, generation probabilities were computed with OLGA. In its TCRdb copy, this immuneACCESS table keeps in-frame sequences only and misses some clones. Where compared with another copy, unresolved V genes explain less than half of these, and the others have no known cause. The DNA was the basis for D and trimming; V, J and clone size are from that table. A total of roughly 2.2 million clones appear in this sample, over 90% of them only once. The ten biggest clones cover 0.3% to 0.4% of the sample.

For CDR1 and CDR2, the germline V gene (reference sequence) lists SGHNT and YYREEE. Trimming costs V 3 bases and J 4 bases, and their ends lie 16 bases apart. The CDR3 runs 15 residues from the cysteine to the phenylalanine. Left in the record is the CDR3 DNA by itself, 45 bases read in frame from the first base. The sequence is built from TRBV5-4 and TRBJ1-1; a weak D assignment points to TRBD1 (5 bases agree). The sample consisted of naive CD4+ T cells from PBMCs. The cell subset or site label, as the study defines it: CD45RA+ positively selected. The source of this sequence is a man aged 18 to 30 in good health. Some clones in this sample may be carry-over from other donors' samples. For the CDR3, the sequence is CASSSVEGAGTEAFF. The DNA is as follows: TGTGCCAGCAGCTCGGTGGAAGGGGCGGGCACTGAAGCTTTCTTT.